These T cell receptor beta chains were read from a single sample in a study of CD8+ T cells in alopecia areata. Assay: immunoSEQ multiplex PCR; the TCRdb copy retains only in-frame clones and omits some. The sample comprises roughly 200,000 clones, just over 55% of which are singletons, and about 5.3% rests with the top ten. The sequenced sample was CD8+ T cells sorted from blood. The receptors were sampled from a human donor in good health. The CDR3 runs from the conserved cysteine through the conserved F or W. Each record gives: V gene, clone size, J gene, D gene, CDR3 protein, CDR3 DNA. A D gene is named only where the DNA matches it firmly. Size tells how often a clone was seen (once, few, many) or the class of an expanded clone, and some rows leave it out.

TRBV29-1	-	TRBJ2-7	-	CSVATPDSLYEQYF	TGCAGCGTTGCTACCCCCGACAGCCTCTACGAGCAGTACTTC
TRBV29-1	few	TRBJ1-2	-	CSVVSGRSNYGYTF	TGCAGCGTTGTAAGCGGTCGCTCTAACTATGGCTACACCTTC
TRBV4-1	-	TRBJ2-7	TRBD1	CASSQEYRGVYEQYF	TGCGCCAGCAGCCAAGAATACAGGGGGGTCTACGAGCAGTACTTC
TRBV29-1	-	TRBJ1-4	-	CSVEFPGQVNEKLFF	TGCAGCGTTGAATTCCCAGGGCAAGTTAATGAAAAACTGTTTTTT
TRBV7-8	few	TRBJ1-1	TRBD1	CASSVRDSLNTEAFF	TGTGCCAGCAGCGTCCGGGACAGCCTGAACACTGAAGCTTTCTTT
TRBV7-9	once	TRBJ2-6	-	CASSLAGSGANVLTF	TGTGCCAGCAGCTTAGCGGGCTCTGGGGCCAACGTCCTGACTTTC
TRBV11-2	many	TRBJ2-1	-	CASSSVGGLGEQFF	TGTGCCAGCAGCTCGGTGGGGGGGCTCGGTGAGCAGTTCTTC
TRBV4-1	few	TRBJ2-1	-	CASSQDIPSEQFF	TGCGCCAGCAGCCAAGATATCCCCAGTGAGCAGTTCTTC
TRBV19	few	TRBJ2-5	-	CASSTGILYQETQYF	TGTGCCAGTAGCACAGGGATATTGTACCAAGAGACCCAGTACTTC
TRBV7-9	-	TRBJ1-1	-	CASSSPNTEAFF	TGTGCCAGCAGTTCGCCTAACACTGAAGCTTTCTTT
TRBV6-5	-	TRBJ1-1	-	CASSYGGPPNTEAFF	TGTGCCAGCAGTTACGGGGGACCGCCGAACACTGAAGCTTTCTTT
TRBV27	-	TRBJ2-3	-	CASSPAFRNTDTQYF	TGTGCCAGCAGTCCCGCTTTCCGTAACACAGATACGCAGTATTTT
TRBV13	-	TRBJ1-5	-	CASSLGSSSNQPQHF	TGTGCCAGCAGCTTAGGGAGCTCTAGCAATCAGCCCCAGCATTTT
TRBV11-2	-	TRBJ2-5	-	CASSLGEETQYF	TGTGCCAGCAGCTTAGGTGAAGAGACCCAGTACTTC
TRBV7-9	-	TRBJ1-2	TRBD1	CASRDDRGSGGYTF	TGTGCCAGCAGGGATGACAGGGGGAGTGGTGGCTACACCTTC